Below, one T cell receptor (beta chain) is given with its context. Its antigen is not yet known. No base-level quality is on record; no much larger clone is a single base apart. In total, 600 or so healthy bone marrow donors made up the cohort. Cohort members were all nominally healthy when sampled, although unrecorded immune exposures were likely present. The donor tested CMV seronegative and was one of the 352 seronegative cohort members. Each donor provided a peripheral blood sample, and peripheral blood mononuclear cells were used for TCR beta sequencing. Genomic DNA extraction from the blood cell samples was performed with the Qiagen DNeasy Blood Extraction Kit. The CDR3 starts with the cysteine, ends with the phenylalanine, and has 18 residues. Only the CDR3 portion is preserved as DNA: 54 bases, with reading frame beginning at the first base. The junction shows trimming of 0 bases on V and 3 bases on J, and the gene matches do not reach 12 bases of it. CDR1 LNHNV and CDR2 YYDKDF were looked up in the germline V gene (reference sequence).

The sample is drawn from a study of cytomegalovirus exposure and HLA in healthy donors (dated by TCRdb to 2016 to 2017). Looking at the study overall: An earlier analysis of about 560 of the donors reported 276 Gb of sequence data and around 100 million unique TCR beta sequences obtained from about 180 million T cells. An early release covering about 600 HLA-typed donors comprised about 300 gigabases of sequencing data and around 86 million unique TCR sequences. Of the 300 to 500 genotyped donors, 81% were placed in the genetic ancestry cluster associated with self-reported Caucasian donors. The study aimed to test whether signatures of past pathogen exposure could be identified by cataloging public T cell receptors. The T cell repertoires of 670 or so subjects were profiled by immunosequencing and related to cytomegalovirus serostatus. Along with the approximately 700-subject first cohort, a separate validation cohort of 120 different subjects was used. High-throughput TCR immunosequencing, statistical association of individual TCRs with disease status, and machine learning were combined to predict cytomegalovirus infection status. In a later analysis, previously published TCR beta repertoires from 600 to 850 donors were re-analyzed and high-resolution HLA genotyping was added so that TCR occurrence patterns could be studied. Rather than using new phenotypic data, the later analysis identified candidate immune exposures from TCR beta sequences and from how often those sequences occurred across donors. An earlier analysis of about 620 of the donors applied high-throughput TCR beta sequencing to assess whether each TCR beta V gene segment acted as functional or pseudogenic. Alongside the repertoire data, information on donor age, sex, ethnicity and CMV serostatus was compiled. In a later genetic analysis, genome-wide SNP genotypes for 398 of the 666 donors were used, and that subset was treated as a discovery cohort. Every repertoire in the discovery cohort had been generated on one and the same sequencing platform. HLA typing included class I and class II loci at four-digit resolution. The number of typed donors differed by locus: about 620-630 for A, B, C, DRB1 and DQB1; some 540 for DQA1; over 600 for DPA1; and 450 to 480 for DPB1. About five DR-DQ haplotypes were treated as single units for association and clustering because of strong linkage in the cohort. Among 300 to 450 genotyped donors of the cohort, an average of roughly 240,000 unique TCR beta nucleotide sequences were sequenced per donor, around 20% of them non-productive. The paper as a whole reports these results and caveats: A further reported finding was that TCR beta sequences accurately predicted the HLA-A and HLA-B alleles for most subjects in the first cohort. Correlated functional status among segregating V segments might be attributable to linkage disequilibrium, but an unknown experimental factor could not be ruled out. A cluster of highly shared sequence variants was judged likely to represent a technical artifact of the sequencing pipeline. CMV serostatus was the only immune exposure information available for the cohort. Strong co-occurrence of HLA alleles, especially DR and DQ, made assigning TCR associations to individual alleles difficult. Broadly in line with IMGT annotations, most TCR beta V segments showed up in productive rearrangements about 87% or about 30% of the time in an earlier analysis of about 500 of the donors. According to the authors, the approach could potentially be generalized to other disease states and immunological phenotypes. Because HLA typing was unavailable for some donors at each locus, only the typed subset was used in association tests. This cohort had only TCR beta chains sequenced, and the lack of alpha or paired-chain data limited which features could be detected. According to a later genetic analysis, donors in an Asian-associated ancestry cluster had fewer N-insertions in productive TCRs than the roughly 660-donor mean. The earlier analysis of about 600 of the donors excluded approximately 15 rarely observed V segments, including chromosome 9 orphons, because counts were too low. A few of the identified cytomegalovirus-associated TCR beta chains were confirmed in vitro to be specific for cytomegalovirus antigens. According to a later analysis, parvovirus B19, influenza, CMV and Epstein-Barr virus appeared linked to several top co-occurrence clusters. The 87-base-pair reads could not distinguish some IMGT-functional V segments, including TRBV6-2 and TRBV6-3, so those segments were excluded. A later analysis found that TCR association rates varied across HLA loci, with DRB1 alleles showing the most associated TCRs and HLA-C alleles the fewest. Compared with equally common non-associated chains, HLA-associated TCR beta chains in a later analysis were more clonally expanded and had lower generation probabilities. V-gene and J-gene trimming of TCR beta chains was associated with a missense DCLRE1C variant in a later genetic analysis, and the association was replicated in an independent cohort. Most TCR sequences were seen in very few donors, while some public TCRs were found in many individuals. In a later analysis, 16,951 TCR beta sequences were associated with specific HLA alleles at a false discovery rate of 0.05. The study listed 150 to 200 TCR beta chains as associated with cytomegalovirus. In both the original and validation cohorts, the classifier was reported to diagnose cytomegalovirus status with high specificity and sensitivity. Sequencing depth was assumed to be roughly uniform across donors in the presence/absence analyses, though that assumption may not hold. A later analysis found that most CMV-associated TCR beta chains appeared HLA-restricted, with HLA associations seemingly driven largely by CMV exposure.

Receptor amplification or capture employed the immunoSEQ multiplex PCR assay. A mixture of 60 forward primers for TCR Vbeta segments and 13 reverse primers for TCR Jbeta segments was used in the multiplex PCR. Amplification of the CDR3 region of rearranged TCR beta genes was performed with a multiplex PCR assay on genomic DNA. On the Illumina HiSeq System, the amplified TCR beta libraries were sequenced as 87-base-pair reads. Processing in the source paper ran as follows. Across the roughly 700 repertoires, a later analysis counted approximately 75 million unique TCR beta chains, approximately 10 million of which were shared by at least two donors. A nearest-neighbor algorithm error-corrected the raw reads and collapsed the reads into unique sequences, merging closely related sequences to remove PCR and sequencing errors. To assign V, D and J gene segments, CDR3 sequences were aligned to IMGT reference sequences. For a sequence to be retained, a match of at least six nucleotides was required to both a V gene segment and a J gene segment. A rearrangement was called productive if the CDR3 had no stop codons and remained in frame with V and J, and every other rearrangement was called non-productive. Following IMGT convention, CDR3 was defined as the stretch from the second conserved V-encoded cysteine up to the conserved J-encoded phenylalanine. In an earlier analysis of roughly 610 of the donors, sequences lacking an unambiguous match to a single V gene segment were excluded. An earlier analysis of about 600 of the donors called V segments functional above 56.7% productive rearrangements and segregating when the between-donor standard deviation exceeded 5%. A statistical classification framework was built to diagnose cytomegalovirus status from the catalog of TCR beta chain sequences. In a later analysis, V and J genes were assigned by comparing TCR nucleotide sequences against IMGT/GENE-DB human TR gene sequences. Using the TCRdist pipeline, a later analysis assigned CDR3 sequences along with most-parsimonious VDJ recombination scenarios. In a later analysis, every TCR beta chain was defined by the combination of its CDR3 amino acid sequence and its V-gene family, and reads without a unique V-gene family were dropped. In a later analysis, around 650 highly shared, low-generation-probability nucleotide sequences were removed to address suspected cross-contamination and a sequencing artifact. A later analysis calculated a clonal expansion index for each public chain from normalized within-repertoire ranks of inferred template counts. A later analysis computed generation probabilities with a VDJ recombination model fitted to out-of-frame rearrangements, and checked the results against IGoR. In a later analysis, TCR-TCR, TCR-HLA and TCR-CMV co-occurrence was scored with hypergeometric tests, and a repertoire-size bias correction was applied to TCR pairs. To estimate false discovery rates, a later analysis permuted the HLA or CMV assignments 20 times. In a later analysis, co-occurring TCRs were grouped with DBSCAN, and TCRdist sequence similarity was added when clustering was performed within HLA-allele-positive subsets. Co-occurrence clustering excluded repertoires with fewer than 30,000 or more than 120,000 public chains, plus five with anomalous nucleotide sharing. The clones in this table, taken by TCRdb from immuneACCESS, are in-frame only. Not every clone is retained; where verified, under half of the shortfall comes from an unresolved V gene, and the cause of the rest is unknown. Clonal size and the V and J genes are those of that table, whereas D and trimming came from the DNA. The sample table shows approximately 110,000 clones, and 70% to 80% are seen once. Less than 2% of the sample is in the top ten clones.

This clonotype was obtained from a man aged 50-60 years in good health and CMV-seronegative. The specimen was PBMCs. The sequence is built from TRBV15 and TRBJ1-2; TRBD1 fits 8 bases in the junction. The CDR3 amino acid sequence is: CATSRDRGTGQDDYGYTF. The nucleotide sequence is TGTGCCACCAGCAGAGATAGAGGGACGGGACAGGACGACTATGGCTACACCTTC.